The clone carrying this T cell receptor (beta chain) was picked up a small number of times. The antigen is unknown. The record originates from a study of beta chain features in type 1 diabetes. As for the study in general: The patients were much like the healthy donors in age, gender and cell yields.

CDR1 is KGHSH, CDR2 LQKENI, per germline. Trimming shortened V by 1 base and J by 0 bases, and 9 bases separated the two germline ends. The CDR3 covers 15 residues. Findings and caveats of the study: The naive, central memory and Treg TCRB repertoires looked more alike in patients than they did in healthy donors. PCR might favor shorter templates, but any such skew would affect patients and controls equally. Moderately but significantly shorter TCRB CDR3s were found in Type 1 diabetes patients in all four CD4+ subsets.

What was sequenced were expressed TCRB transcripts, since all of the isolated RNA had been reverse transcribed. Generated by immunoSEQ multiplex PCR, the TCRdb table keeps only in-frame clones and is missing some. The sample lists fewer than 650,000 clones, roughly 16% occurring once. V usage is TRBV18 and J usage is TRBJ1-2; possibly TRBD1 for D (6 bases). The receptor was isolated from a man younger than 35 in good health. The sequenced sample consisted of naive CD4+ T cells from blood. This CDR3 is CASSPRQEANYGYTF. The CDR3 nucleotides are TGTGCCAGCTCACCACGACAGGAGGCTAACTATGGCTACACCTTC.